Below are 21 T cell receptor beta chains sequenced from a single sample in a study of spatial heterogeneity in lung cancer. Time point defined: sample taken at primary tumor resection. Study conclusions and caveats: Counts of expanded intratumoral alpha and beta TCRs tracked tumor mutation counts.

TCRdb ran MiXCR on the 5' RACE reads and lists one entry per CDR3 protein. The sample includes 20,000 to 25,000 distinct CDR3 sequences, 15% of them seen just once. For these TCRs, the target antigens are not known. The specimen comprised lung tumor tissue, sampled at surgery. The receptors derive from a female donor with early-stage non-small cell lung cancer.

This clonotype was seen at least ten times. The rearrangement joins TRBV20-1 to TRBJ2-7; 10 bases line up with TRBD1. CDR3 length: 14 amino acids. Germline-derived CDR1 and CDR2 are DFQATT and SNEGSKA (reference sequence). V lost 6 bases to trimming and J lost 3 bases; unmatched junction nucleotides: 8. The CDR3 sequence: CSAPGTGVVYEQYF. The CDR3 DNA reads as TGCAGTGCGCCCGGGACAGGGGTTGTCTACGAGCAGTACTTC.

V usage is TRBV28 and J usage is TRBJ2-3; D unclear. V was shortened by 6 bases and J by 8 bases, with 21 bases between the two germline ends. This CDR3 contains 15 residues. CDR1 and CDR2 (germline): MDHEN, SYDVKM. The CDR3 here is CASSSDSRWAVTQYF. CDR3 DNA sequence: TGTGCCAGCAGCTCCGACTCGAGGTGGGCGGTTACGCAGTATTTT.

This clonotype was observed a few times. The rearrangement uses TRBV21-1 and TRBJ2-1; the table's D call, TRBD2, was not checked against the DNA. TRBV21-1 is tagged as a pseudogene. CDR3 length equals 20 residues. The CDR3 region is CASSKGQAGAYPSSYNEQFF. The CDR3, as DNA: TGTGCCAGCAGCAAAGGTCAAGCGGGAGCATACCCTTCCTCCTACAATGAGCAGTTCTTC.

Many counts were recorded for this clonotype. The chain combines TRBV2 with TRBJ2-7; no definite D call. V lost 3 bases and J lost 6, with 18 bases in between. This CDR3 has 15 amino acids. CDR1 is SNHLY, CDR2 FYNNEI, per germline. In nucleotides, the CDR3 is TGTGCCAGCAGTGAGTGGTTCATCGAGTCTGGCGAGCAGTACTTC. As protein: CASSEWFIESGEQYF.

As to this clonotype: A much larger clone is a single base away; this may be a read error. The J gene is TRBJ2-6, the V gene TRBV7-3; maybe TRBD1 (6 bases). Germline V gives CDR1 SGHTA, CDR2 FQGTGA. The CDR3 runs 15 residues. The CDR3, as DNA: TGTGCCAGCACCTTACAGGGCGCTGGGGCCAACGTCCTGACTTTC. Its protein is CASTLQGAGANVLTF.

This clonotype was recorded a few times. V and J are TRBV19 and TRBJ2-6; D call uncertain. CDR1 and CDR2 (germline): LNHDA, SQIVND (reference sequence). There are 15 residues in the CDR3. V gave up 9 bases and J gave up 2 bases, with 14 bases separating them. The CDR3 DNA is TGTGCCAGCCTGGGTATTCCCCCTGGGGCCAACGTCCTGACTTTC. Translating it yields CASLGIPPGANVLTF.

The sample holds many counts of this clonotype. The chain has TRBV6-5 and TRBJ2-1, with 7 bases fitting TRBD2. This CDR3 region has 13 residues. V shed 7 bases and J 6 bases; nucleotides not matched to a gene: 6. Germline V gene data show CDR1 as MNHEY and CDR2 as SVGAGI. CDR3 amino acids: CASKGAGRNEQFF. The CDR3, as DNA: TGTGCCAGCAAGGGAGCGGGACGCAATGAGCAGTTCTTC.

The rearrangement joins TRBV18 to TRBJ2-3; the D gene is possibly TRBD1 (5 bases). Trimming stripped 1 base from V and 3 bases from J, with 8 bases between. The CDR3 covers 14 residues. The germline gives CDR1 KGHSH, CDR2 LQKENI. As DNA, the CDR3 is TGTGCCAGCTCACCACAGGGGATGACAGATACGCAGTATTTT. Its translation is CASSPQGMTDTQYF.

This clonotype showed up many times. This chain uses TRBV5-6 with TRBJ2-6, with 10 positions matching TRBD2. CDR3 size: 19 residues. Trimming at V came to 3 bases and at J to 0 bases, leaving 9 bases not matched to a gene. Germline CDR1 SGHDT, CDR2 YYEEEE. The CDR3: CASSSWGTSVSSGANVLTF. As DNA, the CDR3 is TGTGCCAGCAGCTCTTGGGGGACTAGCGTAAGCTCTGGGGCCAACGTCCTGACTTTC.

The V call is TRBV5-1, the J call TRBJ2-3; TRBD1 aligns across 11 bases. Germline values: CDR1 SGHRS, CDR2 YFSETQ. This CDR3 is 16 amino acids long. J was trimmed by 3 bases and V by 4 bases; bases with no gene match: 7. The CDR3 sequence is CASSRGQGDWTDTQYF. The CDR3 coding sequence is TGCGCCAGCAGCAGGGGACAGGGGGATTGGACAGATACGCAGTATTTT.

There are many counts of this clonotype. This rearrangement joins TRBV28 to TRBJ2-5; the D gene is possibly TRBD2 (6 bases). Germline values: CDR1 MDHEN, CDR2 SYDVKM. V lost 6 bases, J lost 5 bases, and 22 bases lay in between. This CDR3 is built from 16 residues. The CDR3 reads CASSPPEGKGSETQYF. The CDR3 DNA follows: TGTGCCAGCAGCCCTCCGGAGGGGAAAGGGTCGGAGACCCAGTACTTC.

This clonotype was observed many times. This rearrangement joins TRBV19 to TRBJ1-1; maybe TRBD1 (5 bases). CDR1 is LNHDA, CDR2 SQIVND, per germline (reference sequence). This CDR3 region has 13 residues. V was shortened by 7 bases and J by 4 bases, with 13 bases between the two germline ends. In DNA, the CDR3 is TGTGCCAGTAAGTCATCAGGGTTCACTGAAGCTTTCTTT. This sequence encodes CASKSSGFTEAFF.

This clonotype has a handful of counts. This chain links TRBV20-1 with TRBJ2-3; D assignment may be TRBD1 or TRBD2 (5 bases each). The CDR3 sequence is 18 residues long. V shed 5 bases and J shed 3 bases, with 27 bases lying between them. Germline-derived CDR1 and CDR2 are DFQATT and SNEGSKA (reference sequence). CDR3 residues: CSAQYIWWRSGSTDTQYF. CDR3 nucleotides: TGCAGTGCTCAATACATTTGGTGGAGATCAGGGAGTACAGATACGCAGTATTTT.

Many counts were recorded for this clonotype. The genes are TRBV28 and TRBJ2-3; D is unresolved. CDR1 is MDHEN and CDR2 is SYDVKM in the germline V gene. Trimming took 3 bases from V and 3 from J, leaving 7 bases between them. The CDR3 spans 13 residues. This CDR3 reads CASSFQRTDTQYF. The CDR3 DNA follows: TGTGCCAGCAGTTTCCAACGGACAGATACGCAGTATTTT.

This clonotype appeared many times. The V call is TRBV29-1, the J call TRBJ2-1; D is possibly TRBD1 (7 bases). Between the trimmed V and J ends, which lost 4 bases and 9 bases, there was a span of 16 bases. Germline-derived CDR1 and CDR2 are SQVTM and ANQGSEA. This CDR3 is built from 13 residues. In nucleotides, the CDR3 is TGCAGCGTTGGGAAAGGCAGGGGGGCTGAGCAGTTCTTC. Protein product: CSVGKGRGAEQFF.

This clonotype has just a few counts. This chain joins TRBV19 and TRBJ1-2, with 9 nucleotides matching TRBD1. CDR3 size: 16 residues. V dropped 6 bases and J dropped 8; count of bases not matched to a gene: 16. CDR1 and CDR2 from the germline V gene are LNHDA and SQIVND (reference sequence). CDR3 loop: CASSGTGRLYEKGYTF. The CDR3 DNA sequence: TGTGCCAGTAGCGGGACAGGGAGGCTCTATGAGAAAGGCTACACCTTC.

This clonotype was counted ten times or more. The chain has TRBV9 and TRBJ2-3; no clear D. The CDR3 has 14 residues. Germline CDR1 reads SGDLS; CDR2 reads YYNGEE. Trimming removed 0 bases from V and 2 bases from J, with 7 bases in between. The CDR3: CASSVEVYTDTQYF. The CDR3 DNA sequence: TGTGCCAGCAGCGTAGAGGTCTACACAGATACGCAGTATTTT.

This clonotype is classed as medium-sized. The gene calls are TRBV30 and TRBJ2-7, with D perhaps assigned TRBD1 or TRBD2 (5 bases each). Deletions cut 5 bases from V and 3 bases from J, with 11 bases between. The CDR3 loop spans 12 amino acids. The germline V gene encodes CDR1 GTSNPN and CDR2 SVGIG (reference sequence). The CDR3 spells CAWERGNYEQYF. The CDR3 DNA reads TGTGCCTGGGAGAGGGGTAACTACGAGCAGTACTTC. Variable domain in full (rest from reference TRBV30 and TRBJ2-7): SQTIHQWPATLVQPVGSPLSLECTVEGTSNPNLYWYRQAAGRGLQLLFYSVGIGQISSEVPQNLSASRPQDRQFILSSKKLLLSDSGFYLCAWERGNYEQYFGPGTRLTVT.

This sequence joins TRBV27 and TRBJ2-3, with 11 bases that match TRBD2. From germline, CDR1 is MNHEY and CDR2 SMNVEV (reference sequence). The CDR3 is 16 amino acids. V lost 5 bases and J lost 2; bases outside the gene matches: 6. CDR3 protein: CASSERTSGFTDTQYF. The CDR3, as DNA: TGTGCCAGCAGTGAGCGGACTAGCGGGTTCACAGATACGCAGTATTTT.

CDR3 sequence reads: CSASRIFAETQYF. The CDR3 nucleotides are TGCAGTGCTAGCCGCATATTCGCCGAGACCCAGTACTTC. This chain links TRBV20-1 with TRBJ2-5; no clear D. This CDR3 region has 13 residues. Germline V gene lookup returns CDR1 DFQATT and CDR2 SNEGSKA (reference sequence). The V end lost 3 bases, the J end lost 5 bases, and 13 bases lay between the germline ends.

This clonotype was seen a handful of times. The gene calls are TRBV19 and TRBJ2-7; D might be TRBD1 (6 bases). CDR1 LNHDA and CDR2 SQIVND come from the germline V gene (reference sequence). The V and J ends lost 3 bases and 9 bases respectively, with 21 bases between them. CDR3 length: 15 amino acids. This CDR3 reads CASSMDAGDLRGQYF. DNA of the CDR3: TGTGCCAGTAGTATGGACGCAGGGGATCTACGGGGGCAGTACTTC. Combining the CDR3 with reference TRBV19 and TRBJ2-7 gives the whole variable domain DGGITQSPKYLFRKEGQNVTLSCEQNLNHDAMYWYRQDPGQGLRLIYYSQIVNDFQKGDIAEGYSVSREKKESFPLTVTSAQKNPTAFYLCASSMDAGDLRGQYFGPGTRLTVT.